These 30 T cell receptor beta chains share one sample of origin, sequenced in a study of blood T cell repertoires in COVID-19. Profiled with immunoSEQ multiplex PCR; TCRdb holds only in-frame clones, not every one. The table includes 150,000 to 200,000 clones, roughly 86% detected once. Sequenced: peripheral blood. Every receptor here comes from a woman aged 25 to 39 with active or convalescent COVID-19.

The rearrangement uses TRBV11-2 and TRBJ2-1, with 9 bases fitting TRBD2. Per germline, CDR1 SGHAT and CDR2 FQNNGV. CDR3 length equals 16 residues. The J segment lost 9 bases and the V segment lost 2 bases, leaving 11 bases of the junction unmatched. As DNA, the CDR3 is TGTGCCAGCAGCTTAAGAGGCGGGAGGGCCCATAGTGAGCAGTTCTTC. This codes for CASSLRGGRAHSEQFF. The full variable domain, its missing parts supplied by reference TRBV11-2 and TRBJ2-1, is EAGVAQSPRYKIIEKRQSVAFWCNPISGHATLYWYQQILGQGPKLLIQFQNNGVVDDSQLPKDRFSAERLKGVDSTLKIQPAKLEDSAVYLCASSLRGGRAHSEQFFGPGTRLTVL.

The chain couples TRBV27 to TRBJ1-2, with D tentatively TRBD1 (5 bases). From germline, CDR1 is MNHEY and CDR2 SMNVEV (reference sequence). V was pared by 6 bases and J by 2 bases, with 10 bases between. The CDR3 is 13 amino acids. The DNA of the CDR3 is TGTGCCAGCAGCGTGACAGAGAACTATGGCTACACCTTC. This gives the protein CASSVTENYGYTF.

The rearrangement joins TRBV10-3 to TRBJ2-1; no firm D call. Trimming took off 4 bases at V and 5 bases at J, with 9 bases between the two ends. The CDR3 covers 13 residues. Germline CDR1 is ENHRY and CDR2 is SYGVKD. The CDR3 coding sequence is TGTGCCATCAGTGGCCAGACAAACAATGAGCAGTTCTTC. Protein sequence: CAISGQTNNEQFF.

The chain recombines TRBV5-8 with TRBJ2-7; no firm D call. The CDR3 is 11 residues long. CDR1 and CDR2 (germline): SGHTS, YDEGEE. V was shortened by 1 base and J by 4 bases, with 3 bases between the two germline ends. The CDR3 is CASSLIYEQYF. DNA of the CDR3: TGTGCCAGCAGCTTGATATACGAGCAGTACTTC.

This clone was seen a single time. The rearrangement uses TRBV3-1 (or the pseudogene TRBV3-2) and TRBJ2-7; tentative D call: TRBD2 (6 bases). The ends were cut back, 0 bases at V and 6 bases at J, with 12 bases in the middle. CDR1 is LGHDT and CDR2 is YNNKEL in the germline V gene (reference sequence). This CDR3 contains 14 residues. The CDR3 coding sequence is TGTGCCAGCAGCCAAGAATGGCGCGGGACCGAGCAGTACTTC. Translation gives CASSQEWRGTEQYF.

The chain employs TRBV28 and TRBJ2-1; D is perhaps TRBD2 (6 bases). CDR1 is MDHEN, CDR2 SYDVKM, per germline. Trimming left V 6 bases short and J 5 bases short, with 11 bases between. The CDR3 runs to 13 residues. The chain's CDR3 is CASRPSGDNEQFF. The CDR3, as DNA: TGTGCCAGCAGACCCTCGGGGGACAATGAGCAGTTCTTC. Variable domain in full (rest from reference TRBV28 and TRBJ2-1): DVKVTQSSRYLVKRTGEKVFLECVQDMDHENMFWYRQDPGLGLRLIYFSYDVKMKEKGDIPEGYSVSREKKERFSLILESASTNQTSMYLCASRPSGDNEQFFGPGTRLTVL.

This clone was recorded at least ten times. The chain joins TRBV7-6 to TRBJ2-2; D gene ambiguous. CDR3 size: 17 residues. Germline CDR1 and CDR2: SGHVS and FNYEAQ. Between the trimmed V and J ends, which lost 6 bases and 2 bases, there was a span of 19 bases. CDR3 in DNA: TGTGCCAGCAGGCGCGATTTCTCCCAGGCTAACACCGGGGAGCTGTTTTTT. This codes for CASRRDFSQANTGELFF.

The V gene is TRBV7-9, the J gene TRBJ1-2, with 7 bases matching TRBD1. Trimming at V came to 5 bases and at J to 4 bases, leaving 4 bases not matched to a gene. This CDR3 is built from 13 residues. Germline CDR1 reads SEHNR; CDR2 reads FQNEAQ (reference sequence). In DNA, the CDR3 is TGTGCCAGCAGCCCGGGACAGAGCTATGGCTACACCTTC. Protein product: CASSPGQSYGYTF. Full variable domain (remainder filled in from reference TRBV7-9 and TRBJ1-2): DTGVSQNPRHKITKRGQNVTFRCDPISEHNRLYWYRQTLGQGPEFLTYFQNEAQLEKSRLLSDRFSAERPKGSFSTLEIQRTEQGDSAMYLCASSPGQSYGYTFGSGTRLTVV.

The genes are TRBV18 and TRBJ1-3; no reliable D call. The CDR3 consists of 16 residues. Germline V gives CDR1 KGHSH, CDR2 LQKENI. V was clipped by 3 bases and J by 0 bases, with 12 bases between them. CDR3 in amino acids: CASSPSGILSGNTIYF. The CDR3 DNA follows: TGTGCCAGCTCACCGTCGGGGATACTCTCTGGAAACACCATATATTTT.

The chain carries TRBV7-9 and TRBJ1-2; D call uncertain. The CDR3 contains 13 residues. Germline V gives CDR1 SEHNR, CDR2 FQNEAQ (reference sequence). V was clipped by 1 base and J by 8 bases, with 11 bases between them. CDR3 amino acids: CASSLEVVAGYTF. The CDR3 nucleotides read TGTGCCAGCAGCTTAGAAGTTGTGGCCGGCTACACCTTC.

This chain's CDR3 is CASRDSNTEAFF. The DNA of the CDR3 is TGTGCCAGCAGGGACAGTAACACTGAAGCTTTCTTT. The chain employs TRBV25-1 and TRBJ1-1, with D perhaps TRBD1 (6 bases). Trimming left V 6 bases short and J 2 bases short, with 7 bases between. The germline CDR1 and CDR2 sequences are MGHDK and SYGVNS. This CDR3 spans 12 amino acids.

CDR3 coding DNA: TGCGCCAGCAGCTTGGTTCCCGAGATATTGAACACTGAAGCTTTCTTT. This gives the protein CASSLVPEILNTEAFF. V and J are TRBV5-1 and TRBJ1-1; D gene ambiguous. This CDR3 spans 16 amino acids. Per the germline V gene, CDR1 is SGHRS and CDR2 is YFSETQ. The V end lost 0 bases, the J end lost 0 bases, and 12 bases lay between the germline ends.

The gene calls are TRBV5-1 and TRBJ2-1; D is undetermined. The CDR3 totals 14 residues. Germline V gene data show CDR1 as SGHRS and CDR2 as YFSETQ. V was pared by 0 bases and J by 4 bases, with 8 bases between. CDR3 sequence: CASSLAPDYNEQFF. The CDR3 DNA sequence: TGCGCCAGCAGCTTGGCCCCAGATTACAATGAGCAGTTCTTC. Variable domain in full (rest from reference TRBV5-1 and TRBJ2-1): KAGVTQTPRYLIKTRGQQVTLSCSPISGHRSVSWYQQTPGQGLQFLFEYFSETQRNKGNFPGRFSGRQFSNSRSEMNVSTLELGDSALYLCASSLAPDYNEQFFGPGTRLTVL.

The chain combines TRBV18 with TRBJ1-6; D not certain. Germline V gene sequence: CDR1 KGHSH, CDR2 LQKENI. The CDR3 covers 14 residues. V was trimmed by 0 bases and J by 4 bases, leaving 4 bases between them. The CDR3 loop reads CASSPPRYNSPLHF. CDR3 DNA: TGTGCCAGCTCACCACCGAGGTATAATTCACCCCTCCACTTT.

The V gene is TRBV10-3, the J gene TRBJ2-6, with D maybe TRBD2 (5 bases). This CDR3 contains 19 residues. Germline values: CDR1 ENHRY, CDR2 SYGVKD. V was shortened by 4 bases and J by 0 bases, with 19 bases between the two germline ends. For the CDR3, the DNA is TGTGCCATCAGTGGAGGAGGTTTGAGCACCAGCTCTGGGGCCAACGTCCTGACTTTC. Its protein is CAISGGGLSTSSGANVLTF.

V is TRBV10-2 and J is TRBJ2-7; TRBD1 aligns across 7 bases. This CDR3 is 15 amino acids long. Per the germline V gene, CDR1 is WSHSY and CDR2 is SAAADI. V gave up 6 bases and J gave up 2 bases; unmatched junction bases: 10. CDR3 bases: TGCGCCAGCAGGGCAACCCGGGACAGCACCTACGAGCAGTACTTC. This translates into CASRATRDSTYEQYF.

The chain recombines TRBV7-9 with TRBJ1-2; weak D call: TRBD1 (5 bases). Trimming removed 2 bases at V and 0 bases at J, with 10 bases between. The V gene's germline CDR1 is SEHNR and CDR2 FQNEAQ (reference sequence). There are 15 residues in the CDR3. The CDR3 sequence is CASSLQGIANYGYTF. In nucleotides, the CDR3 is TGTGCCAGCAGCTTACAGGGAATCGCTAACTATGGCTACACCTTC.

The CDR3, as DNA: TGCGCCAGCAGTCCCCAGGTGAGCACAGATACGCAGTATTTT. This codes for CASSPQVSTDTQYF. The chain employs TRBV5-1 and TRBJ2-3; D remains ambiguous. Per the germline V gene, CDR1 is SGHRS and CDR2 is YFSETQ. V was shortened by 5 bases and J by 0 bases, with 10 bases between the two germline ends. This CDR3 is built from 14 residues.

The CDR3 reads CASSIHGGALSNEQFF. CDR3 DNA sequence: TGTGCCAGCAGTATCCATGGGGGGGCGCTGAGCAATGAGCAGTTCTTC. The chain has TRBV7-8 and TRBJ2-1; a weak D match, TRBD2 (7 bases). Per germline, CDR1 SGHVS and CDR2 FQNEAQ. CDR3 size: 16 residues. Trimming left V 6 bases short and J 6 bases short, with 21 bases between.

The rearrangement joins TRBV5-1 to TRBJ1-1; 8 nucleotides match TRBD1. The CDR3 runs 14 residues. CDR1 and CDR2 from the germline V gene are SGHRS and YFSETQ. V trimming: 4 bases; J trimming: 3 bases; junction bases outside the gene matches: 5. The DNA of the CDR3 is TGCGCCAGCAGCCCGGGACAGGCATACACTGAAGCTTTCTTT. It translates to CASSPGQAYTEAFF.

The chain joins TRBV5-6 to TRBJ1-4; 7 positions agree with TRBD1. The V segment lost 2 bases and the J segment 8 bases; nucleotides outside the gene matches: 6. Germline V gene data show CDR1 as SGHDT and CDR2 as YYEEEE. CDR3 size: 14 residues. The CDR3 DNA is TGTGCCAGCAGCTTTTGGGACAGTGGAGAAAAACTGTTTTTT. Translation gives CASSFWDSGEKLFF.

This rearrangement joins TRBV6-5 to TRBJ1-1; D perhaps matches TRBD1 (6 bases). Germline-derived CDR1 and CDR2 are MNHEY and SVGAGI. The CDR3 length is 14 residues. V gave up 0 bases and J gave up 4 bases, with 9 bases separating them. In DNA, the CDR3 is TGTGCCAGCAGTTACTCGAGGGGGAGCACTGAAGCTTTCTTT. Protein: CASSYSRGSTEAFF.

The chain uses TRBV19 and TRBJ1-5, with D possibly matching TRBD1 (5 bases). V lost 1 base, J lost 8 bases, and 12 bases lay in between. Germline CDR1 is LNHDA and CDR2 is SQIVND (reference sequence). The CDR3 extends over 14 amino acids. CDR3 protein: CASSIGEGREPQHF. The CDR3 bases are TGTGCCAGTAGTATAGGCGAGGGGAGGGAGCCCCAGCATTTT. Full variable domain (outside the CDR3, taken from reference TRBV19 and TRBJ1-5): DGGITQSPKYLFRKEGQNVTLSCEQNLNHDAMYWYRQDPGQGLRLIYYSQIVNDFQKGDIAEGYSVSREKKESFPLTVTSAQKNPTAFYLCASSIGEGREPQHFGDGTRLSIL.

The chain recombines TRBV25-1 with TRBJ2-7; no clear D gene. The V end lost 4 bases, the J end lost 4 bases, and 8 bases lay between the germline ends. CDR3 length: 12 residues. Germline CDR1 reads MGHDK; CDR2 reads SYGVNS. This CDR3 reads CASSVTVYEQYF. In DNA form, the CDR3 reads TGTGCCAGCAGTGTAACAGTGTACGAGCAGTACTTC.

The chain couples TRBV7-9 to TRBJ2-7; 7 bases map to TRBD2. CDR1 SEHNR and CDR2 FQNEAQ come from the germline V gene (reference sequence). This CDR3 is built from 14 residues. V was pared by 6 bases and J by 2 bases, with 7 bases of the junction left unmatched. CDR3 in amino acids: CASRFGRFPYEQYF. CDR3 coding DNA: TGTGCCAGCAGATTCGGGAGGTTTCCCTACGAGCAGTACTTC.

This clone has more than one count but fewer than ten. This CDR3 reads CASRRGGVTGVSTSYEQYF. The CDR3 DNA is TGTGCCAGCAGACGAGGCGGGGTTACAGGGGTCTCGACGAGCTACGAGCAGTACTTC. The chain carries TRBV27 and TRBJ2-7, with a tentative D call TRBD1 (7 bases). V was pared by 6 bases and J by 3 bases, with 30 bases between. The length of the CDR3 is 19 residues. Germline assignment: CDR1 MNHEY and CDR2 SMNVEV (reference sequence).

V and J are TRBV6-6 and TRBJ1-1, with D unresolved. Trimming took off 2 bases at V and 3 bases at J, with 10 bases between the two ends. Germline V lookup: CDR1 MNHNY, CDR2 SVGAGI (reference sequence). This CDR3 contains 14 residues. The chain's CDR3 is CASSYVGRDTEAFF. CDR3 in DNA: TGTGCCAGCAGTTACGTGGGGAGAGACACTGAAGCTTTCTTT.

The rearrangement links TRBV4-2 to TRBJ2-1; tentative D call: TRBD2 (6 bases). V lost 6 bases, J lost 4 bases, and 13 bases lay in between. Germline-derived CDR1 and CDR2 are LGHNA and YNFKEQ. This CDR3 comprises 14 residues. The CDR3 sequence is CASRRAGSYNEQFF. DNA of the CDR3: TGTGCCAGCAGACGGGCGGGGTCTTACAATGAGCAGTTCTTC.

The gene calls are TRBV23-1 and TRBJ1-2; TRBD1 aligns across 7 bases. TRBV23-1 is flagged as an ORF with uncertain function. This CDR3 has 13 residues. V lost 1 base, J lost 6 bases, and 2 bases stayed unmatched. The DNA of the CDR3 is TGCGCCAGCAGTCAATGGGACAGTGATGGCTACACCTTC. Encoded protein: CASSQWDSDGYTF.

V gene TRBV18 combines with J gene TRBJ2-5; 7 nucleotides match TRBD1. CDR1 is KGHSH, CDR2 LQKENI, per germline. After removal of 3 bases from V and 3 bases from J, the junction contained 4 bases not matched to a gene. The CDR3 totals 14 residues. CDR3 region: CASSPTGKEETQYF. The CDR3 DNA reads as TGTGCCAGCTCACCGACAGGGAAGGAAGAGACCCAGTACTTC.